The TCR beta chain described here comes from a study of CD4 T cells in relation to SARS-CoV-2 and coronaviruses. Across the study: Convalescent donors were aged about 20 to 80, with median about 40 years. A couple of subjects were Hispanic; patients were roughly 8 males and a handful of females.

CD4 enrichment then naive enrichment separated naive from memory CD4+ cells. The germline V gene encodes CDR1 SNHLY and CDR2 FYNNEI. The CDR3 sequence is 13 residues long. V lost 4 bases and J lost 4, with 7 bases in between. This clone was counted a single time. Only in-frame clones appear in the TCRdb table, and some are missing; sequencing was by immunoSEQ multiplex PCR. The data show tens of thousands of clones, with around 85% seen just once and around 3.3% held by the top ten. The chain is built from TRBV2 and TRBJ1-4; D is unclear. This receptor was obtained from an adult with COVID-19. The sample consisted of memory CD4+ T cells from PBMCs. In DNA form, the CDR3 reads TGTGCCAGCAGTGTTAGGCTTAATGAAAAACTGTTTTTT. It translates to CASSVRLNEKLFF.